The clone carrying this T cell receptor beta chain was detected many times. Its antigen is currently unknown. Germline V gene lookup returns CDR1 MNHEY and CDR2 SMNVEV (reference sequence). CDR3 length: 16 residues. The V and J ends lost 5 bases and 3 bases respectively, with 19 bases between them. Stated time point: newly diagnosed GD, antithyroid drugs for less than 3 months. From RNA extracted from PBMCs, the TCR library was made. The sample is drawn from a study of regulatory T cells in long-lasting Graves disease. Investigators prepared the TCR beta libraries by applying iRepertoire HTBI primers and Arm-PCR of CDR3 regions. TCRdb reprocessed the multiplex PCR reads with MiXCR, giving one entry per CDR3 protein. The sample has approximately 360,000 distinct CDR3 sequences, about 11% seen once. Study results and caveats: Relative to new patients (roughly 900), persistent patients exhibited greater sharing of public clonotypes (2,741).

This sample also belongs to another study, concerning T cells in Graves' hyperthyroidism and ophthalmopathy. That publication notes: A first-round RT-PCR of the TCR CDR3 used the HTBI primer set. Blood also showed most of the thyroid clonotypes that were expanded above 0.001.

J is TRBJ1-2 and V is TRBV27; possibly TRBD1 for D (5 bases). The sequencing used peripheral blood mononuclear cells (PBMCs), collected at new diagnosis, from a patient treated with antithyroid drugs. The origin of this receptor is a woman younger than 30 with Graves disease. CDR3 coding DNA: TGTGCCAGCAGTCTACGTACAGGTCCGAGGGACTATGGCTACACCTTC. Protein product: CASSLRTGPRDYGYTF.